These 31 T cell receptor beta chains came from one sample sequenced in a study of blood T cell repertoires in COVID-19. TCRdb's copy holds only in-frame clones and misses some; the assay was immunoSEQ multiplex PCR. The sample holds about 47,000 clones; around four fifths are singletons and the top ten take around 7.4%. The material sequenced was peripheral blood. Receptors were obtained from a man in his 60s with active COVID-19.

V gene TRBV19 combines with J gene TRBJ2-3; the match to TRBD2 covers 9 bases. Germline values: CDR1 LNHDA, CDR2 SQIVND (reference sequence). The CDR3 sequence is 13 residues long. The J segment lost 4 bases and the V segment lost 8 bases, leaving 4 bases of the junction unmatched. DNA of the CDR3: TGTGCCAGTCAGGGACTAGCAGCAGATACGCAGTATTTT. Its translation is CASQGLAADTQYF. Complete variable domain (other parts from reference TRBV19 and TRBJ2-3): DGGITQSPKYLFRKEGQNVTLSCEQNLNHDAMYWYRQDPGQGLRLIYYSQIVNDFQKGDIAEGYSVSREKKESFPLTVTSAQKNPTAFYLCASQGLAADTQYFGPGTRLTVL.

The chain recombines TRBV25-1 with TRBJ1-1, with unresolved D. Trimming took 5 bases from V and 3 from J, leaving 10 bases between them. The CDR3 runs 13 residues. Germline assignment: CDR1 MGHDK and CDR2 SYGVNS. CDR3 sequence reads: CASSLSRDTEAFF. CDR3 coding DNA: TGTGCCAGCAGTCTGTCGCGTGACACTGAAGCTTTCTTT. Combining the CDR3 with reference TRBV25-1 and TRBJ1-1 gives the whole variable domain EADIYQTPRYLVIGTGKKITLECSQTMGHDKMYWYQQDPGMELHLIHYSYGVNSTEKGDLSSESTVSRIRTEHFPLTLESARPSHTSQYLCASSLSRDTEAFFGQGTRLTVV.

This rearrangement joins TRBV11-2 to TRBJ2-1; 7 nucleotides agree with TRBD1. Germline CDR1 and CDR2: SGHAT and FQNNGV. V shed 4 bases, J shed 7 bases, and the junction held 7 bases outside the gene matches. The CDR3 length is 14 residues. This CDR3 is CASSSHDRENEQFF. In nucleotides, the CDR3 is TGTGCCAGCAGCTCCCATGACAGGGAGAATGAGCAGTTCTTC.

The rearrangement uses TRBV28 and TRBJ2-7, with D tentatively TRBD2 (5 bases). V was clipped by 5 bases and J by 3 bases, with 8 bases between them. The CDR3 extends over 12 amino acids. In germline, CDR1 is MDHEN, CDR2 SYDVKM. CDR3 sequence: CASSEAGYEQYF. The CDR3 region has the DNA TGTGCCAGCAGTGAGGCGGGCTACGAGCAGTACTTC.

The chain is built from TRBV13 and TRBJ2-1, with 14 bases lining up with TRBD2. The CDR3 has 13 amino acids. V was pared by 6 bases and J by 12 bases, with 4 bases of the junction left unmatched. The germline gives CDR1 PRHDT, CDR2 FYEKMQ (reference sequence). Here the CDR3 reads CASSGLAGGSQFF. The CDR3, as DNA: TGTGCCAGCAGTGGACTAGCGGGAGGCTCGCAGTTCTTC. The entire variable domain, with the rest obtained from reference TRBV13 and TRBJ2-1, is as follows: AAGVIQSPRHLIKEKRETATLKCYPIPRHDTVYWYQQGPGQDPQFLISFYEKMQSDKGSIPDRFSAQQFSDYHSELNMSSLELGDSALYFCASSGLAGGSQFFGPGTRLTVL.

The chain has TRBV18 and TRBJ1-2, with TRBD1 as a possible D gene (5 bases). Trimming pared 4 bases from V and 2 bases from J, leaving 14 bases between. Germline CDR1 is KGHSH and CDR2 is LQKENI. The CDR3 spans 15 residues. Written as DNA, the CDR3 is TGTGCCAGCTCACATCAGGGCCTCGAAAACTATGGCTACACCTTC. This codes for CASSHQGLENYGYTF.

This clone was picked up a small number of times. This sequence joins TRBV28 and TRBJ1-5, with D maybe TRBD1 (6 bases). This CDR3 contains 14 residues. The germline V gene encodes CDR1 MDHEN and CDR2 SYDVKM. The V end lost 5 bases, the J end lost 3 bases, and 11 bases lay between the germline ends. In DNA, the CDR3 is TGTGCCAGCAGTGGGAACAGGGACAATCAGCCCCAGCATTTT. Its translation: CASSGNRDNQPQHF.

The chain employs TRBV19 and TRBJ2-3, with TRBD2 matching 7 bases. Germline CDR1 LNHDA, CDR2 SQIVND (reference sequence). CDR3 length: 16 residues. The V segment lost 3 bases and the J segment 8 bases; nucleotides outside the gene matches: 14. The CDR3 nucleotides are TGTGCCAGTAGTATTCCCGGGGGGTCGACACTTGGTACGCAGTATTTT. Protein product: CASSIPGGSTLGTQYF. The complete variable domain, with remaining parts taken from reference TRBV19 and TRBJ2-3, reads DGGITQSPKYLFRKEGQNVTLSCEQNLNHDAMYWYRQDPGQGLRLIYYSQIVNDFQKGDIAEGYSVSREKKESFPLTVTSAQKNPTAFYLCASSIPGGSTLGTQYFGPGTRLTVL.

This chain connects TRBV11-2 to TRBJ2-7; TRBD1 might be the D (5 bases). This CDR3 spans 14 amino acids. V was cut by 0 bases and J by 1 base, with 7 bases left in between. The germline gives CDR1 SGHAT, CDR2 FQNNGV. CDR3 loop: CASSLERQSYEQYF. In DNA, the CDR3 is TGTGCCAGCAGCTTAGAAAGACAGTCCTACGAGCAGTACTTC. The variable domain in full, completed from reference TRBV11-2 and TRBJ2-7, reads EAGVAQSPRYKIIEKRQSVAFWCNPISGHATLYWYQQILGQGPKLLIQFQNNGVVDDSQLPKDRFSAERLKGVDSTLKIQPAKLEDSAVYLCASSLERQSYEQYFGPGTRLTVT.

The gene calls are TRBV5-4 and TRBJ1-1; D possibly corresponds to TRBD1 (5 bases). Germline CDR1 is SGHNT and CDR2 is YYREEE (reference sequence). Trimming left V 3 bases short and J 4 bases short, with 16 bases between. This CDR3 contains 15 residues. The CDR3 nucleotides read TGTGCCAGCAGCTCCGAGGGAGGGGTTGGCACTGAAGCTTTCTTT. The encoded protein is CASSSEGGVGTEAFF.

The chain combines TRBV29-1 with TRBJ2-7, with 7 positions matching TRBD1. The germline V gene has CDR1 SQVTM and CDR2 ANQGSEA. The CDR3 length is 12 residues. V shed 4 bases, J shed 3 bases, and the junction held 3 bases outside the gene matches. The CDR3 coding sequence is TGCAGCGTTGGACAGGGAAGCTACGAGCAGTACTTC. Its protein product is CSVGQGSYEQYF.

The rearrangement joins TRBV30 to TRBJ2-7; TRBD1 might be the D (6 bases). Germline CDR1 is GTSNPN and CDR2 is SVGIG (reference sequence). V was shortened by 3 bases and J by 6 bases, with 12 bases between the two germline ends. The CDR3 loop spans 12 amino acids. DNA of the CDR3: TGTGCCTGGAGGAAGGGGGAAATCGAGCAGTACTTC. The encoded protein is CAWRKGEIEQYF.

CDR3 sequence: CSVADNEQFF. As DNA, the CDR3 is TGCAGTGTAGCGGACAATGAGCAGTTCTTC. This chain joins TRBV20-1 and TRBJ2-1, with D maybe TRBD2 (6 bases). The V end was cut by 7 bases, the J end by 5 bases, with 6 bases between. CDR3 size: 10 residues. From germline, CDR1 is DFQATT and CDR2 SNEGSKA (reference sequence).

The chain employs TRBV4-3 and TRBJ2-1; 7 nucleotides line up with TRBD1. With V trimmed by 0 bases and J by 4 bases, 6 bases remained unmatched. Per the germline V gene, CDR1 is LGHNA and CDR2 is YSLEER. This CDR3 comprises 16 residues. CDR3: CASSQDWAGGYNEQFF. In DNA, the CDR3 is TGCGCCAGCAGCCAAGATTGGGCAGGGGGATACAATGAGCAGTTCTTC.

The chain carries TRBV9 and TRBJ2-5; 9 nucleotides line up with TRBD2. This CDR3 spans 16 amino acids. V shed 4 bases, J shed 4 bases, and the junction held 11 bases outside the gene matches. Germline assignment: CDR1 SGDLS and CDR2 YYNGEE. The CDR3 spells CASSPTGTSPPETQYF. DNA for the CDR3: TGTGCCAGCAGCCCAACCGGGACTAGCCCCCCAGAGACCCAGTACTTC.

The gene calls are TRBV6-5 and TRBJ1-4, with 7 nucleotides matching TRBD1. J was trimmed by 4 bases and V by 6 bases; bases with no gene match: 8. CDR3 length: 15 residues. Germline V gene sequence: CDR1 MNHEY, CDR2 SVGAGI. Here the CDR3 DNA reads TGTGCCAGCAGCCAGACAGGGCTACTTAATGAAAAACTGTTTTTT. This gives the protein CASSQTGLLNEKLFF.

This clone was counted a single time. This rearrangement joins TRBV7-6 to TRBJ1-1; 7 bases line up with TRBD1. V trimming: 1 base; J trimming: 10 bases; junction bases outside the gene matches: 6. The CDR3 sequence is 13 residues long. Germline V lookup: CDR1 SGHVS, CDR2 FNYEAQ. The DNA for the CDR3 is TGTGCCAGCAGCTTAGGAGGCCCAGGGGGAGCTTTCTTT. Residues: CASSLGGPGGAFF.

This chain links TRBV2 with TRBJ1-1; 10 bases align to TRBD1. This CDR3 contains 13 residues. Germline-derived CDR1 and CDR2 are SNHLY and FYNNEI. With 6 bases clipped from V and 4 bases from J, the junction kept 2 bases outside the gene matches. CDR3 sequence reads: CASRRTGGTEAFF. The CDR3 DNA reads as TGTGCCAGCAGGCGGACAGGGGGCACTGAAGCTTTCTTT.

The chain uses TRBV28 and TRBJ1-4; D possibly corresponds to TRBD1 (6 bases). Between the trimmed V and J ends, which lost 6 bases and 2 bases, there was a span of 10 bases. The CDR3 length is 14 residues. The V gene's germline CDR1 is MDHEN and CDR2 SYDVKM. The CDR3 nucleotides are TGTGCCAGCAGCCCAGGGGTTACTAATGAAAAACTGTTTTTT. It translates to CASSPGVTNEKLFF.

The chain joins TRBV19 to TRBJ2-3; D remains unclear. Trimming left V 5 bases short and J 6 bases short, with 18 bases between. The CDR3 loop spans 15 amino acids. Germline V lookup: CDR1 LNHDA, CDR2 SQIVND (reference sequence). The DNA of the CDR3 is TGTGCCAGTAGTCCCCGCAGGAAACTTGGGGATACGCAGTATTTT. Its protein product is CASSPRRKLGDTQYF.

The chain is built from TRBV7-9 and TRBJ2-5, with TRBD2 matching over 10 bases. Germline values: CDR1 SEHNR, CDR2 FQNEAQ (reference sequence). The CDR3 loop spans 13 amino acids. J gave up 4 bases and V 10 bases, and 6 bases lay outside the gene matches. The CDR3 protein is CATRTSGVETQYF. The DNA of the CDR3 is TGTGCCACCCGGACTAGCGGAGTAGAGACCCAGTACTTC.

The CDR3 DNA follows: TGTGCCAGCAGCCCATGGCGGACAGTACCCTACAATGAGCAGTTCTTC. Translated: CASSPWRTVPYNEQFF. This chain uses TRBV7-8 with TRBJ2-1; possibly TRBD1 for D (6 bases). V shed 5 bases and J shed 2 bases, with 16 bases lying between them. The CDR3 has 16 residues. Germline values: CDR1 SGHVS, CDR2 FQNEAQ.

This clone appeared a few times. CDR3 coding DNA: TGTGCCAGCACCCCGGACAGCTTCTATGGCTACACCTTC. Translation: CASTPDSFYGYTF. The V gene is TRBV2, the J gene TRBJ1-2; possibly TRBD1 for D (6 bases). The CDR3 sequence is 13 residues long. Trimming left V 7 bases short and J 4 bases short, with 13 bases between. The germline V gene encodes CDR1 SNHLY and CDR2 FYNNEI.

V is TRBV10-1 and J is TRBJ2-3, with a possible D match to TRBD1 (6 bases). V was trimmed by 3 bases and J by 1 base, leaving 17 bases between them. There are 17 residues in the CDR3. The germline V gene encodes CDR1 WNHNN and CDR2 SYGVQD (reference sequence). Here the CDR3 reads CASSDSSTGSGTDTQYF. The CDR3 nucleotides are TGCGCCAGCAGTGACTCCTCGACAGGATCCGGCACAGATACGCAGTATTTT.

The J gene is TRBJ1-2, the V gene TRBV3-1 (or the pseudogene TRBV3-2); D ambiguous. This CDR3 contains 15 residues. Germline CDR1 reads LGHDT; CDR2 reads YNNKEL (reference sequence). V dropped 0 bases and J dropped 3 bases, with 11 bases sitting between them. The CDR3 spells CASSQDYREDYGYTF. In nucleotides, the CDR3 is TGTGCCAGCAGCCAAGATTACCGGGAAGACTATGGCTACACCTTC.

The V gene is TRBV4-1, the J gene TRBJ1-2; 12 bases match TRBD1. V gave up 0 bases and J gave up 8 bases; unmatched junction bases: 7. CDR1 is MGHRA, CDR2 YSYEKL, per germline. The CDR3 is made up of 16 amino acids. CDR3 protein: CASSQDPGQGAWGYTF. DNA for the CDR3: TGCGCCAGCAGCCAAGATCCGGGACAGGGGGCGTGGGGCTACACCTTC.

This chain uses TRBV9 with TRBJ1-2; 8 bases are a match to TRBD1. Germline lookup yields CDR1 SGDLS and CDR2 YYNGEE. With 0 bases clipped from V and 5 bases from J, the junction kept 3 bases outside the gene matches. The CDR3 is 14 amino acids. CDR3 sequence (DNA): TGTGCCAGCAGCGTAGAGGACAGGGCGTATGGCTACACCTTC. Translated, it gives CASSVEDRAYGYTF. The variable domain in full, completed from reference TRBV9 and TRBJ1-2, reads DSGVTQTPKHLITATGQRVTLRCSPRSGDLSVYWYQQSLDQGLQFLIQYYNGEERAKGNILERFSAQQFPDLHSELNLSSLELGDSALYFCASSVEDRAYGYTFGSGTRLTVV.

The chain uses TRBV5-6 and TRBJ2-7, with TRBD2 matching over 11 bases. Germline V gives CDR1 SGHDT, CDR2 YYEEEE. The V and J ends lost 5 bases and 6 bases, in that order; junction bases with no gene match: 4. This CDR3 has 13 amino acids. CDR3 region: CASSSGRALEQYF. CDR3 nucleotides: TGTGCCAGCAGTAGCGGGAGGGCCCTCGAGCAGTACTTC.

The rearrangement joins TRBV7-3 to TRBJ1-1, with D unresolved. The CDR3 has 16 amino acids. With 5 bases removed from V and 2 bases from J, the gap between germline ends came to 18 bases. Germline-derived CDR1 and CDR2 are SGHTA and FQGTGA. CDR3 nucleotide sequence: TGTGCCAGCAGCCTGTGGAAGGTCGGACTTAACACTGAAGCTTTCTTT. The encoded protein is CASSLWKVGLNTEAFF.

This sequence joins TRBV19 and TRBJ2-4; D may be TRBD1 (6 bases). Per germline, CDR1 LNHDA and CDR2 SQIVND (reference sequence). The CDR3 length is 16 residues. V was cut by 5 bases and J by 5 bases, with 19 bases left in between. CDR3 DNA: TGTGCCAGTAGTTCCCCGGCAGGGGAAGTGGAAAACATTCAGTACTTC. Translating it yields CASSSPAGEVENIQYF.

The count of this clone is one. This rearrangement joins TRBV28 to TRBJ2-7; weak D call: TRBD1 (5 bases). Deletions cut 6 bases from V and 10 bases from J, with 19 bases between. The V gene's germline CDR1 is MDHEN and CDR2 SYDVKM. The CDR3 contains 13 residues. The CDR3 DNA reads as TGTGCCAGCAGCCAGACAGCACCACGTCTCCAGTACTTC. Its protein product is CASSQTAPRLQYF.